This T cell receptor (beta chain) appears in the sequencing data of a study of CD8 T cells in Susac syndrome. An amount of RNA that ranged from roughly 0.5 to 1 ug was reverse transcribed with random hexamers. TCRdb called the immunoSEQ multiplex PCR reads again in MiXCR, with one record for every CDR3 protein. The repertoire has fewer than 90,000 distinct CDR3 sequences, approximately 95% of them found once; the top ten carry around 0.45%. The sequence derives from a human donor with Susac syndrome. Sequencing was performed on CD8+ T cells from PBMCs.

Here the CDR3 DNA reads TGTGCCAGCAGTGAACCCTCCCCCTACAGAATGAACACTGAAGCTTTCTTT. Translating gives CASSEPSPYRMNTEAFF. The chain couples TRBV6-1 to TRBJ1-1; D call uncertain. The CDR3 covers 17 residues. V was cut by 2 bases and J by 0 bases, with 16 bases left in between. Per germline, CDR1 MNHNS and CDR2 SASEGT.